The 20 T cell receptor beta chains below all came from one sample that was sequenced in a study of T cells in Graves' hyperthyroidism and ophthalmopathy. Amplified regions were TCR beta CDR3 sequences from RNA transcripts. Primed by the HTBI set, a first-round RT-PCR was run on the TCR CDR3. One entry per CDR3 protein, called by TCRdb with MiXCR from the multiplex PCR reads. The sample has under 550,000 distinct CDR3 sequences; roughly 13% are singletons. What was sequenced was blood. The receptors originated from a woman aged 18-29 years with Graves' hyperthyroidism.

This clonotype was observed at least ten times. Here the CDR3 DNA reads TGTGCTAGTGGTTTGGTACAGCCAGGGGCAGTTGAGCAGTTCTTC. It codes for CASGLVQPGAVEQFF. V gene TRBV12-5 combines with J gene TRBJ2-1; a possible D gene is TRBD1 (6 bases). Germline CDR1 reads LGHNT; CDR2 reads FRNRAP. V was clipped by 0 bases and J by 9 bases, with 15 bases between them. The CDR3 consists of 15 residues.

There are many counts of this clonotype. V is TRBV3-1 and J is TRBJ2-7, with 7 bases that match TRBD2. Looked up from germline, CDR1 is LGHDT and CDR2 is YNNKEL (reference sequence). There are 15 residues in the CDR3. V was clipped by 1 base and J by 5 bases; unmatched bases: 8. In DNA, the CDR3 is TGTGCCAGCAGCCAAGTTGGCGGGAGTACAAACGAGCAGTACTTC. This sequence encodes CASSQVGGSTNEQYF.

This sequence joins TRBV20-1 and TRBJ1-2; 9 bases align to TRBD1. With 6 bases clipped from V and 4 bases from J, the junction kept 6 bases outside the gene matches. The CDR3 contains 13 residues. Per the germline V gene, CDR1 is DFQATT and CDR2 is SNEGSKA (reference sequence). CDR3 sequence (DNA): TGCAGTGCCACGACAGGGGGGATCTATGGCTACACCTTC. Protein product: CSATTGGIYGYTF.

Many counts were recorded for this clonotype. The chain employs TRBV28 and TRBJ2-6; D is possibly TRBD1 (5 bases). This CDR3 is 16 amino acids long. The germline V and J ends were trimmed by 3 bases and 0 bases, with 9 bases remaining between them. Per the germline V gene, CDR1 is MDHEN and CDR2 is SYDVKM. This chain's CDR3 is CASSLGRISGANVLTF. CDR3 DNA sequence: TGTGCCAGCAGTTTGGGGCGGATCTCTGGGGCCAACGTCCTGACTTTC.

This clonotype has a count of ten or more. The CDR3 sequence is CASSLEVSDQPQHF. The CDR3 nucleotides read TGTGCCAGCAGCTTAGAGGTCAGCGATCAGCCCCAGCATTTT. The V call is TRBV7-2, the J call TRBJ1-5; D is unresolved. Between the trimmed V and J ends, which lost 1 base and 5 bases, there was a span of 9 bases. This CDR3 is built from 14 residues. From germline, CDR1 is SGHTA and CDR2 FQGNSA.

The chain uses TRBV20-1 and TRBJ1-4, with 8 bases aligning to TRBD1. The J segment lost 5 bases and the V segment lost 3 bases, leaving 2 bases of the junction unmatched. Germline V CDR1 and CDR2: DFQATT, SNEGSKA (reference sequence). The CDR3 has 13 residues. CDR3 DNA: TGCAGTGCTAGTAGGACAGGGAATGAAAAACTGTTTTTT. This translates into CSASRTGNEKLFF.

There are many counts of this clonotype. This chain connects TRBV27 to TRBJ2-7; D possibly corresponds to TRBD2 (6 bases). V shed 5 bases and J shed 0 bases, with 14 bases lying between them. Germline V gene lookup returns CDR1 MNHEY and CDR2 SMNVEV (reference sequence). CDR3 length equals 15 residues. Here the CDR3 reads CASSPSGRLSYEQYF. CDR3 sequence (DNA): TGTGCCAGCAGTCCGAGCGGGCGTCTCTCCTACGAGCAGTACTTC.

This clonotype has a count of ten or more. J is TRBJ2-7 and V is TRBV27; 11 nucleotides line up with TRBD2. Germline CDR1 is MNHEY and CDR2 is SMNVEV (reference sequence). The CDR3 runs to 15 residues. V shed 5 bases and J 2 bases; nucleotides not matched to a gene: 5. The CDR3 spells CASSGQGLAAYEQYF. The CDR3 bases are TGTGCCAGCAGTGGCCAGGGACTAGCGGCCTACGAGCAGTACTTC.

This clonotype was seen a handful of times. The CDR3 loop is CASSLSGSGRYRSYEQYF. CDR3 DNA sequence: TGTGCCAGCAGCTTATCCGGTAGCGGGAGATACCGTTCCTACGAGCAGTACTTC. The rearrangement joins TRBV7-9 to TRBJ2-7; TRBD2 agrees at 9 bases. In germline, CDR1 is SEHNR, CDR2 FQNEAQ (reference sequence). The CDR3 runs to 18 residues. J was trimmed by 1 base and V by 2 bases; bases with no gene match: 12.

This clonotype was counted at least ten times. V usage is TRBV28 and J usage is TRBJ1-5; no firm D call. Germline assignment: CDR1 MDHEN and CDR2 SYDVKM. Between the trimmed V and J ends, which lost 2 bases and 4 bases, there was a span of 15 bases. The CDR3 is 16 residues long. CDR3 nucleotides: TGTGCCAGCAGTTTACTCTCGGACGGTGGGAATCAGCCCCAGCATTTT. Translation: CASSLLSDGGNQPQHF.

Ten or more counts support this clonotype. The chain has TRBV5-1 and TRBJ1-1, with a tentative D call TRBD1 (6 bases). V lost 0 bases and J 4 bases, leaving 10 bases between the germline ends. Germline CDR1 SGHRS, CDR2 YFSETQ. The CDR3 covers 14 residues. The CDR3 is CASSLGGRGTEAFF. The CDR3 region has the DNA TGCGCCAGCAGCTTGGGGGGGCGCGGCACTGAAGCTTTCTTT.

In its sample, this clonotype was seen many times. The CDR3 region has the DNA TGTGCCAGCAGCCAAAGTAGCAATCAGCCCCAGCATTTT. Encoded protein: CASSQSSNQPQHF. The rearrangement uses TRBV12-3 or TRBV12-4 and TRBJ1-5, with unresolved D. The V and J ends lost 6 bases and 0 bases respectively, with 6 bases between them. CDR3 length equals 13 residues.

This clonotype has ten or more counts. This chain joins TRBV30 and TRBJ1-5; maybe TRBD1 (6 bases). The CDR3 runs to 13 residues. CDR1 GTSNPN and CDR2 SVGIG come from the germline V gene (reference sequence). The V and J ends lost 4 bases and 6 bases respectively, with 13 bases between them. The CDR3 reads CAWTAGVGQPQHF. The DNA for the CDR3 is TGTGCCTGGACGGCAGGGGTTGGTCAGCCCCAGCATTTT.

This clonotype came up many times. The chain links TRBV27 to TRBJ1-1; the D is unclear. The CDR3 totals 13 residues. V was shortened by 5 bases and J by 5 bases, with 12 bases between the two germline ends. Germline lookup yields CDR1 MNHEY and CDR2 SMNVEV (reference sequence). The CDR3 region has the DNA TGTGCCAGCAGTCCGAGACCAGCGACTGAAGCTTTCTTT. It codes for CASSPRPATEAFF.

The DNA of the CDR3 is TGTGCCAGCAGTGACAGGGCTACCGGGGAGCTGTTTTTT. It is translated as CASSDRATGELFF. The V call is TRBV6-4, the J call TRBJ2-2, with unresolved D. CDR3 length equals 13 residues. V lost 2 bases to trimming and J lost 5 bases, with 6 bases between them. CDR1 is MRHNA and CDR2 is SNTAGT in the germline V gene.

CDR3 bases: TGCAGCGCCCGCTTACCGGGACTAGATACGCAGTATTTT. It specifies CSARLPGLDTQYF. The chain carries TRBV29-1 and TRBJ2-3; D is possibly TRBD2 (6 bases). This CDR3 region has 13 residues. V lost 7 bases and J 5 bases, leaving 16 bases between the germline ends. Germline-derived CDR1 and CDR2 are SQVTM and ANQGSEA.

The chain employs TRBV2 and TRBJ2-3; TRBD1 agrees at 9 bases. Per the germline V gene, CDR1 is SNHLY and CDR2 is FYNNEI. The CDR3 loop spans 18 amino acids. The trim removed 6 bases at V and 2 bases at J, leaving 15 bases unmatched. The CDR3 reads CASRGGTGSSPYTDTQYF. CDR3 bases: TGTGCCAGCAGAGGCGGGACAGGGTCGAGTCCTTACACAGATACGCAGTATTTT.

The chain links TRBV6-2 or TRBV6-3 to TRBJ1-1; D is ambiguous. The CDR3 has 13 amino acids. Germline loops: CDR1 MNHEY, CDR2 SVGEGT. V was cut by 0 bases and J by 7 bases, with 9 bases left in between. In DNA form, the CDR3 reads TGTGCCAGCAGTTACTCGGAGCGGCGTGAAGCTTTCTTT. Translated, it gives CASSYSERREAFF.

This clonotype has a count of ten or more. The V call is TRBV7-2, the J call TRBJ2-7; a possible D gene is TRBD2 (5 bases). In germline, CDR1 is SGHTA, CDR2 FQGNSA. CDR3 length: 13 residues. Deletions cut 3 bases from V and 4 bases from J, with 10 bases between. The CDR3 DNA reads TGTGCCAGCAGCTTCGGGCGGACTTACGAGCAGTACTTC. Residues: CASSFGRTYEQYF.

This clonotype was detected many times. This chain uses TRBV7-9 with TRBJ2-1; tentative D call: TRBD1 (6 bases). Per germline, CDR1 SEHNR and CDR2 FQNEAQ (reference sequence). The V end lost 5 bases, the J end lost 6 bases, and 11 bases lay between the germline ends. There are 13 residues in the CDR3. CDR3 protein: CASSRGQTNEQFF. The CDR3 nucleotides read TGTGCCAGCAGCCGCGGACAGACCAATGAGCAGTTCTTC. Based on the CDR3 plus reference TRBV7-9 and TRBJ2-1, the full variable domain is DTGVSQNPRHKITKRGQNVTFRCDPISEHNRLYWYRQTLGQGPEFLTYFQNEAQLEKSRLLSDRFSAERPKGSFSTLEIQRTEQGDSAMYLCASSRGQTNEQFFGPGTRLTVL.